The next 12 T cell receptor beta chains were all read from a single sample in a study of OX40 agonist ivuxolimab in advanced cancers. Generated by immunoSEQ multiplex PCR, the TCRdb table keeps only in-frame clones and is missing some. The sample gives approximately 29,000 clones, over 60% of which show up once; about 15% is in the top ten. This material consisted of CD4+ or CD8+ T cells sorted from blood, taken in a trial of the OX40 agonist ivuxolimab. The origin of the receptors is an adult with an advanced solid tumor such as melanoma, head and neck, liver or kidney cancer.

The chain is built from TRBV11-2 and TRBJ2-7; D remains ambiguous. The CDR3 consists of 11 residues. V dropped 5 bases and J dropped 3 bases, with 5 bases sitting between them. Germline V CDR1 and CDR2: SGHAT, FQNNGV. CDR3 loop: CASSANYEQYF. CDR3 DNA sequence: TGTGCCAGCAGCGCCAACTACGAGCAGTACTTC.

The chain uses TRBV11-2 and TRBJ2-1; D gene ambiguous. V lost 5 bases and J 8 bases, leaving 13 bases between the germline ends. CDR1 SGHAT and CDR2 FQNNGV come from the germline V gene. CDR3 length equals 13 residues. CDR3: CASSPIRRHEQFF. In nucleotides, the CDR3 is TGTGCCAGCAGCCCCATTCGGCGTCATGAGCAGTTCTTC.

CDR3 amino acids: CASSQIALRVGETQYF. The CDR3, as DNA: TGCGCCAGCAGCCAAATAGCGTTACGGGTCGGGGAGACCCAGTACTTC. This chain uses TRBV4-1 with TRBJ2-5, with D possibly being TRBD2 (5 bases). The V gene lost 2 bases and the J gene lost 5 bases, with 18 bases spanning the gap. Germline-derived CDR1 and CDR2 are MGHRA and YSYEKL. There are 16 residues in the CDR3.

The V gene is TRBV19, the J gene TRBJ2-5; possible D gene TRBD2, 6 bases. The DNA matches TRBJ2-7 better at its end, which makes the J call doubtful. Germline V gives CDR1 LNHDA, CDR2 SQIVND (reference sequence). The length of the CDR3 is 15 residues. This CDR3 reads CASSESGTVSYEQYF. The CDR3 DNA follows: TGTGCCAGTAGCGAAAGTGGGACTGTATCCTACGAGCAGTACTTC.

In DNA form, the CDR3 reads TGTGCCAGCAGCGTAGAACAGAACACTGAAGCTTTCTTT. Protein product: CASSVEQNTEAFF. The chain has TRBV9 and TRBJ1-1; D remains unclear. Per germline, CDR1 SGDLS and CDR2 YYNGEE. This CDR3 contains 13 residues. The V gene lost 0 bases and the J gene lost 1 base, with 4 bases spanning the gap.

The sample holds a few counts of this clone. The V gene is TRBV20-1, the J gene TRBJ2-7; D remains unclear. V was trimmed by 6 bases and J by 6 bases, leaving 12 bases between them. Germline-derived CDR1 and CDR2 are DFQATT and SNEGSKA (reference sequence). The CDR3 has 11 amino acids. CDR3: CSALGNSEQYF. CDR3 sequence (DNA): TGCAGTGCGTTGGGAAATTCCGAGCAGTACTTC.

The table lists this clone with a count of one. The V call is TRBV6-1, the J call TRBJ1-5; TRBD1 might be the D (6 bases). Deletions cut 5 bases from V and 4 bases from J, with 9 bases between. Germline lookup yields CDR1 MNHNS and CDR2 SASEGT. This CDR3 has 13 amino acids. The CDR3 loop is CASSPTGNQPQHF. The CDR3 DNA is TGTGCCAGCAGTCCCACAGGGAATCAGCCCCAGCATTTT.

V is TRBV7-3 and J is TRBJ1-6, with D unresolved. V lost 1 base and J 0 bases, leaving 7 bases between the germline ends. CDR3 length equals 16 residues. Germline assignment: CDR1 SGHTA and CDR2 FQGTGA. The chain's CDR3 is CASSLRSNSYNSPLHF. CDR3 in DNA: TGTGCCAGCAGCTTAAGAAGCAACTCCTATAATTCACCCCTCCACTTT.

The CDR3 DNA follows: TGTGCCAGCACTACGGACAGGGATGACACTGAAGCTTTCTTT. Translated, it gives CASTTDRDDTEAFF. J is TRBJ1-1 and V is TRBV28; the match to TRBD1 covers 8 bases. Unmatched junction bases numbered 7, after V lost 7 bases and J lost 3 bases. Germline V gene sequence: CDR1 MDHEN, CDR2 SYDVKM. The CDR3 is 14 amino acids.

The chain has TRBV4-1 and TRBJ2-1; TRBD2 matches 10 bases. Germline V gene lookup returns CDR1 MGHRA and CDR2 YSYEKL. The CDR3 is made up of 18 amino acids. Trimming cost V 0 bases and J 3 bases; bases outside gene matches: 8. The CDR3 DNA is TGCGCCAGCAGCCAAGATAGTAGCGGGGGGACCCTCTACAATGAGCAGTTCTTC. This gives the protein CASSQDSSGGTLYNEQFF.

The chain combines TRBV7-3 with TRBJ2-1; possible D gene TRBD2, 6 bases. This CDR3 is 14 amino acids long. Trimming removed 3 bases from V and 6 bases from J, with 12 bases in between. Germline V gene lookup returns CDR1 SGHTA and CDR2 FQGTGA. The CDR3 reads CASSFTSYGNEQFF. The CDR3 DNA follows: TGTGCCAGCAGCTTTACTAGCTATGGCAATGAGCAGTTCTTC. Full variable domain (rest looked up from reference TRBV7-3 and TRBJ2-1): GAGVSQTPSNKVTEKGKYVELRCDPISGHTALYWYRQSLGQGPEFLIYFQGTGAADDSGLPNDRFFAVRPEGSVSTLKIQRTERGDSAVYLCASSFTSYGNEQFFGPGTRLTVL.

The chain uses TRBV6-6 and TRBJ2-5; D is perhaps TRBD1 (6 bases). The last part of the DNA fits TRBJ2-7 better; the J call may be wrong. CDR3 length: 13 amino acids. Germline CDR1 and CDR2: MNHNY and SVGAGI (reference sequence). CDR3 amino acids: CASSYQGHSEQYF. The CDR3 bases are TGTGCCAGCAGCTACCAGGGACATTCCGAGCAGTACTTC.